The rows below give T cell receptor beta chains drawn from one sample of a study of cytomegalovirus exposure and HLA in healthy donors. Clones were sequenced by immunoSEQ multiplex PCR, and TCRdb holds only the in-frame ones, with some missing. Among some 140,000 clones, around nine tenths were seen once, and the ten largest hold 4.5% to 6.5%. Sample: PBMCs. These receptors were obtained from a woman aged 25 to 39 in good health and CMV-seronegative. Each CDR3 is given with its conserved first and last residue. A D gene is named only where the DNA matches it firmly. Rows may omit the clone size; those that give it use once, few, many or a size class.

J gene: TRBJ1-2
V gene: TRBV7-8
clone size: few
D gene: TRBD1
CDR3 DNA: TGTGCCAGCAGCTCGGACAGGGTGTACACCTTC
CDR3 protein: CASSSDRVYTF

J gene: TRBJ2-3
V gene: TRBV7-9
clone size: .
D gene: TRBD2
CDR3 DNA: TGTGCCAGCAGCTCGCGCCGACTAGCCTCGGCAGATACGCAGTATTTT
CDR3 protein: CASSSRRLASADTQYF

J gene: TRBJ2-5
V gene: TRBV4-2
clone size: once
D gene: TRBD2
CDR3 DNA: TGTGCCAGCAGCCAAGGACTAGCGGGAGAAGAGACCCAGTACTTC
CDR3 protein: CASSQGLAGEETQYF

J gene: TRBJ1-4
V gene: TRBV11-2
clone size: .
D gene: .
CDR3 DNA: TGTGCCAGCAGCTTAGAAGCAGGGAACGAAAAACTGTTTTTT
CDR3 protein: CASSLEAGNEKLFF

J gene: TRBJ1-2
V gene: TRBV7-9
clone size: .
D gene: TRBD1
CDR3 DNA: TGTGCCAGCAGCTTACCCGGACAGGGCGGTACCTTC
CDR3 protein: CASSLPGQGGTF

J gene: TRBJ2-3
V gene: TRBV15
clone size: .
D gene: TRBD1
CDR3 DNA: TGTGCCACCAGAAGACTAGGACAGGGGCGCGATACGCAGTATTTT
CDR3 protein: CATRRLGQGRDTQYF

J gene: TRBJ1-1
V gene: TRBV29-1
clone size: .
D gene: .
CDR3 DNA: TGCAGCGTTGGACGGAAACTCTCGGGAACTGAAGCTTTCTTT
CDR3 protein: CSVGRKLSGTEAFF

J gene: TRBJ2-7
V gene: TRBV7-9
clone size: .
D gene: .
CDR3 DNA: TGTGCCAGCAGCGTCCGACAGGTACTCGACGAGCAGTACTTC
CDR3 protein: CASSVRQVLDEQYF

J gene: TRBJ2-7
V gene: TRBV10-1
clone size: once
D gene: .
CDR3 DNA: TGCGCCAGCAGTGATACACAGGTCTACGAGCAGTACTTC
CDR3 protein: CASSDTQVYEQYF

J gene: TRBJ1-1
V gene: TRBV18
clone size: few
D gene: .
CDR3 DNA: TGTGCCAGCTCACCACCGGGCGCAGAACGAGCTTTCTTT
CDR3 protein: CASSPPGAERAFF

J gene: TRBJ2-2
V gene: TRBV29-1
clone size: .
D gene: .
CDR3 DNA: TGCAGCGTCTTGCGTGTGGCCGGGGAGCTGTTTTTT
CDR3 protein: CSVLRVAGELFF

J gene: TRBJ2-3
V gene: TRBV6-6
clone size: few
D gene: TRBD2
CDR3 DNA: TGTGCCAGCAGTTCGACTAGCGGGAGCCTCGATACGCAGTATTTT
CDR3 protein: CASSSTSGSLDTQYF

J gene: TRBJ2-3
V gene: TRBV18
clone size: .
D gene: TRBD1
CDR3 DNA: TGTGCCAGCTCACCGTTGCGCCGACAGGGGGCAGATACGCAGTATTTT
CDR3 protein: CASSPLRRQGADTQYF

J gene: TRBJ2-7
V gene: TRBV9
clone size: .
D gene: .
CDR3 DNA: TGTGCCAGCAGCGTTGGGGACCTTGGTCTAGCGTCTTACGAGCAGTACTTC
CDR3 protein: CASSVGDLGLASYEQYF

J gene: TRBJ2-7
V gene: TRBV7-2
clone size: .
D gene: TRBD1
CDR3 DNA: TGTGCCAGCAGCTCTAGACAGGGTGGGTACGAGCAGTACTTC
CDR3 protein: CASSSRQGGYEQYF

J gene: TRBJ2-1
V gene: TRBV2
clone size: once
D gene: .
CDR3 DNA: TGTGCCACCTCTTACAATGAGCAGTTCTTC
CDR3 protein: CATSYNEQFF

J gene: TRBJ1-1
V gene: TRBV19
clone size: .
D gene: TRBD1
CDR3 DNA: TGTGCCGCAGGAGAATCATTAGGGGGCCAGAACACTGAAGCTTTCTTT
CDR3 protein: CAAGESLGGQNTEAFF

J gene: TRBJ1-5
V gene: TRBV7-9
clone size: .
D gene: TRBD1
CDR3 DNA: TGTGCCAGCAGCTGGGGGGACAGGGGAGGCGGTCAGCCCCAGCATTTT
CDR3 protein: CASSWGDRGGGQPQHF

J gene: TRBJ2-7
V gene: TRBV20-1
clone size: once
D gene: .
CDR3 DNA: TGCAGTGCTAGCGCGAGCTACGAGCAGTACTTC
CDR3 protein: CSASASYEQYF

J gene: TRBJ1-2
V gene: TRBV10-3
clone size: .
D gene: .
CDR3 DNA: TGTGCCATAACATCAGGGGTAGACTATGGCTACACCTTC
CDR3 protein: CAITSGVDYGYTF

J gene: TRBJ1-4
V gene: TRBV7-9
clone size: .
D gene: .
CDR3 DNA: TGTGCCAGCAGCTCCGGGGGGCGGCGATTTGAAAAACTGTTTTTT
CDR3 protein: CASSSGGRRFEKLFF

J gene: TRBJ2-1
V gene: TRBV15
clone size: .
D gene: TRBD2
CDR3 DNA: TGTGCCACCAGCTCTCTGCTAGCGGGAACTTACAATGAGCAGTTCTTC
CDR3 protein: CATSSLLAGTYNEQFF

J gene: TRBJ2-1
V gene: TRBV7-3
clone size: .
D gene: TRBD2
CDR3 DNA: TGTGCCAGCAGCTGGGGGGGGGACAATGAGCAGTTCTTC
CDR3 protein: CASSWGGDNEQFF

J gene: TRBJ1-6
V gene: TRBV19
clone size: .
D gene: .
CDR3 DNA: TGTGCCAGTAGTCCAGAAACGGGACTGTATTCACCCCTCCACTTT
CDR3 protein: CASSPETGLYSPLHF

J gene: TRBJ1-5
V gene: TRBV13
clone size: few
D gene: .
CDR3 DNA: TGTGCCAGCAGTTTACGACGGGATAGCAATCAGCCCCAGCATTTT
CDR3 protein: CASSLRRDSNQPQHF

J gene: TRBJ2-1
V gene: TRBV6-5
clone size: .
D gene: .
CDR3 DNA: TGTGCCAGCAGCGCCACAGGGCCGAACAATGAGCAGTTCTTC
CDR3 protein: CASSATGPNNEQFF

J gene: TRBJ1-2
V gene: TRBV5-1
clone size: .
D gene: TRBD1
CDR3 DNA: TGCGCCAGCAGCTTGGTGGGACAGGGACGGGGCTACACCTTC
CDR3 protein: CASSLVGQGRGYTF

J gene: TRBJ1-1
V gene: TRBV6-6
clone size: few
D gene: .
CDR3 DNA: TGTGCCAGCACAGAGTCTTTAGGGGGTATGGACACTGAAGCTTTCTTT
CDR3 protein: CASTESLGGMDTEAFF

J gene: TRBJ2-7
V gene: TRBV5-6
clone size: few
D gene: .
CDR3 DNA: TGTGCCAGCAGCTTCCGGACTCGGACCGAGCAGTACTTC
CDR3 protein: CASSFRTRTEQYF

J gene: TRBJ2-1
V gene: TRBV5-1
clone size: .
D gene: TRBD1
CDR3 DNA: TGCGCCAGCAGCCGACTGGACAGGGGATTGAATGAGCAGTTCTTC
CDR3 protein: CASSRLDRGLNEQFF

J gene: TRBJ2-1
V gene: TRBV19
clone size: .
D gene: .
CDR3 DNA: TGTGCCAGTAGTATAGACGCAACAGGGCTAGGAGGGAGGGATGAGCAGTTCTTC
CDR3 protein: CASSIDATGLGGRDEQFF

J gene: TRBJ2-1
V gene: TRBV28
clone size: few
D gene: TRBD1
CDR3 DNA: TGTGCCAGCGTATCCGGGACAGGGTTCTACAATGAGCAGTTCTTC
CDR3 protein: CASVSGTGFYNEQFF

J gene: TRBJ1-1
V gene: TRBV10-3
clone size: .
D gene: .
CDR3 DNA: TGTGCCATCAGTGTCCGGGGTGCAGCTTTCTTT
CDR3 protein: CAISVRGAAFF

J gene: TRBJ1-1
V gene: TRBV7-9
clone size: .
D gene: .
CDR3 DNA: TGTTCCAGCAGCTTATATGCCCAGGGCCGAAGGGCTGAAGCTTTCTTT
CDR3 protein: CSSSLYAQGRRAEAFF

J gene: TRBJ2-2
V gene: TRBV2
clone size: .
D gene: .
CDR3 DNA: TGTGCCAGCAGGGTCGGGAGAGCGCCCGGGGAGCTGTTTTTT
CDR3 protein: CASRVGRAPGELFF

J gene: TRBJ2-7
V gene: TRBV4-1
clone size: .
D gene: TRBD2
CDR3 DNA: TGCGCCAGCAGCCAAGCGGGGGGGGACGAGCAGTACTTC
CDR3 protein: CASSQAGGDEQYF

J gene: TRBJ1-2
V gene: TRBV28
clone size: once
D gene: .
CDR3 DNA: TGTGCCAGCAGTTTTCGCGGGGCGGGGTATGGCTACACCTTC
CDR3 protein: CASSFRGAGYGYTF

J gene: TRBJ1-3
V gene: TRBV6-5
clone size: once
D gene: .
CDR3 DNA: TGTGCCAGCAGTTACGGACATTACTCTGGAAACACCATATATTTT
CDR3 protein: CASSYGHYSGNTIYF

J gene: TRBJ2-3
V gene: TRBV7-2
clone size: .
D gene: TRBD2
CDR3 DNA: TGTGCCAGCAGCTTAAGGACTAGCGGGGGGGTTCGGACAGATACGCAGTATTTT
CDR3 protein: CASSLRTSGGVRTDTQYF

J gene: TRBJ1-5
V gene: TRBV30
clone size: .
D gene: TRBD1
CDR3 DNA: TGTGCCTGGAGTGCAAAAGTCGGGACAGCGACACAGCATTTT
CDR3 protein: CAWSAKVGTATQHF

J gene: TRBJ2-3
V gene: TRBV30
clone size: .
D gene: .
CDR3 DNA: TGTGCCTGGAGTCGGTACGTGGCGGGAGATACGCAGTATTTT
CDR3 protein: CAWSRYVAGDTQYF

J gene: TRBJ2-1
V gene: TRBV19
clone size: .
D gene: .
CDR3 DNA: TGTGCCAGTAGTGACACCCCGAGCCCTTACAATGAGCAGTTCTTC
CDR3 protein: CASSDTPSPYNEQFF

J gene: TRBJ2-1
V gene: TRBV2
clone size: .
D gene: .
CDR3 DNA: TGTGCCAGCACCGACAGGAGACCCTACAATGAGCAGTTCTTC
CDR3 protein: CASTDRRPYNEQFF

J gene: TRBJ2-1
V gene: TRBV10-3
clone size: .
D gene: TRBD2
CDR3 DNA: TGTGCCATCAGAGGACTAGCGTTACACAATGAGCAGTTCTTC
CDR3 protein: CAIRGLALHNEQFF

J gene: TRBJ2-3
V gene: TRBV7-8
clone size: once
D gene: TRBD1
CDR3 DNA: TGTGCCAGCAGCCTCATCGAGGGGGCCCGTGGAGATACGCAGTATTTT
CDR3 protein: CASSLIEGARGDTQYF

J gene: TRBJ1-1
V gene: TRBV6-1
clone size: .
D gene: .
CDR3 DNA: TGTGCCAGCAGTGAAGGTGGTCTGGGGCACACTGAAGCTTTCTTT
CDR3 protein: CASSEGGLGHTEAFF

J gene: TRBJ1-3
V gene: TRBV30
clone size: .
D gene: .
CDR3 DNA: TGTGCCTGGAGTGTCGACAGTTTCGGAAACACCATATATTTT
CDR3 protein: CAWSVDSFGNTIYF

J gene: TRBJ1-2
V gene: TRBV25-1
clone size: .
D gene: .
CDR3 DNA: TGTGCCTGCGAGGGAGGCTATGGCTACACCTTC
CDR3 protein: CACEGGYGYTF

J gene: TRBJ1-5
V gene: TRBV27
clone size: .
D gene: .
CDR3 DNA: TGTGCCAGCAGTGGACACAATCAGCCCCAGCATTTT
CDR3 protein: CASSGHNQPQHF

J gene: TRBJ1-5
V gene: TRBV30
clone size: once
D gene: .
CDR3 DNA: TGTGCCTGGAGTGTAAGCGGCAATCAGCCCCAGCATTTT
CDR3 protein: CAWSVSGNQPQHF